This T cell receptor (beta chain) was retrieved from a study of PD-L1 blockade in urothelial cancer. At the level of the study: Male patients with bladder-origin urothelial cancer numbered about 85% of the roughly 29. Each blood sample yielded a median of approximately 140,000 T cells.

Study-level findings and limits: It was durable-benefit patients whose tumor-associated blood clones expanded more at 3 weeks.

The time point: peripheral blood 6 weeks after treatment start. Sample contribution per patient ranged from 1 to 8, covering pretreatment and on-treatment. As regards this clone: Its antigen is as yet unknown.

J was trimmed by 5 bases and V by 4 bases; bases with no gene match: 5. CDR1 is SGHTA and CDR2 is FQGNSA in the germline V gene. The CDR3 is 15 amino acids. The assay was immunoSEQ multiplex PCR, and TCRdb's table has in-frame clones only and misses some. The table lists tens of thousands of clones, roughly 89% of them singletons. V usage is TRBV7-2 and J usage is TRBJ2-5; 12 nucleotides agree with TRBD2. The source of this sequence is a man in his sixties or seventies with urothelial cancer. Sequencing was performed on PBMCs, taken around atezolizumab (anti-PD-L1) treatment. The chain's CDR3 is CASSSRLAGVETQYF. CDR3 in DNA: TGTGCCAGCAGCTCAAGACTAGCGGGAGTGGAGACCCAGTACTTC.